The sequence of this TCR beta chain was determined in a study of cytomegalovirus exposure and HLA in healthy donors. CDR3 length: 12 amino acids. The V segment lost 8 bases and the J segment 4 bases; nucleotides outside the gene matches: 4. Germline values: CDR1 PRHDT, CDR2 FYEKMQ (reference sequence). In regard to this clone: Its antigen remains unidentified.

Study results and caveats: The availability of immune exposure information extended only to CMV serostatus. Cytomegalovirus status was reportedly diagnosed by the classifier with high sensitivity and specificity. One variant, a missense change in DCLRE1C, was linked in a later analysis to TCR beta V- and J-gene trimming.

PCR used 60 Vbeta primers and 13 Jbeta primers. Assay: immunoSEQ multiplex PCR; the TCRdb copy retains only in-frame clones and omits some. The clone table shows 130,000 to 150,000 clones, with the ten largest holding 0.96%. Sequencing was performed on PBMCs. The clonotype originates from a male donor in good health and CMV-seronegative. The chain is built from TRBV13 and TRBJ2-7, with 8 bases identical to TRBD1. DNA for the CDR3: TGTGCCAGCTCAACAGGGGGTTACGAGCAGTACTTC. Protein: CASSTGGYEQYF. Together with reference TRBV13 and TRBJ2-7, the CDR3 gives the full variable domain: AAGVIQSPRHLIKEKRETATLKCYPIPRHDTVYWYQQGPGQDPQFLISFYEKMQSDKGSIPDRFSAQQFSDYHSELNMSSLELGDSALYFCASSTGGYEQYFGPGTRLTVT.